This is a list of T cell receptor beta chains from one sample in a study of T-cell reconstitution after alpha-beta-depleted transplantation in children. TCRdb independently ran MiXCR on the PCR reads; one entry per CDR3 protein. This table has 700,000 to 950,000 distinct CDR3 sequences, roughly 15% appearing once. The material sequenced was PBMCs, mostly from graft donor cells, taken 360 days after TCRalphabeta/CD19-depleted stem cell transplant. These receptors were collected from a male patient aged 10-17 years who had a stem cell transplant for acute lymphoblastic leukemia, so the T cells may come from the graft donor. Both conserved end residues are part of each CDR3. Each record gives: V gene, J gene, clone size, D gene, CDR3 protein, CDR3 DNA. A D gene is named only where the DNA matches it firmly. Not every row has a clone size; where given, it reads once, few, many or a size class.

TRBV7-9	TRBJ1-2	NA	NA	CASSPHRENYGYTF	TGTGCCAGCAGCCCCCATCGGGAAAACTATGGCTACACCTTC
TRBV5-1	TRBJ2-4	NA	NA	CASSPDGLAKNIQYF	TGCGCCAGCAGCCCTGATGGGTTAGCCAAAAACATTCAGTACTTC
TRBV5-1	TRBJ2-1	many	NA	CASSLVGGGYNEQFF	TGCGCCAGCAGCTTGGTCGGGGGCGGTTACAATGAGCAGTTCTTC
TRBV3-1	TRBJ2-3	few	NA	CASSPPFVGDTQYF	TGTGCCAGCAGCCCTCCCTTTGTGGGAGATACGCAGTATTTT
TRBV20-1	TRBJ1-3	NA	NA	CSASYLSPGTIGNTIYF	TGCAGTGCTAGTTACCTGTCCCCCGGGACTATTGGAAACACCATATATTTT
TRBV6-4	TRBJ1-4	NA	NA	CASSDTRHRTPTNEKLFF	TGTGCCAGCAGTGACACCAGGCACAGGACCCCAACTAATGAAAAACTGTTTTTT
TRBV15	TRBJ2-7	many	TRBD1	CATSPGQPYEQYF	TGTGCCACCTCTCCGGGACAGCCATACGAGCAGTACTTC
TRBV20-1	TRBJ2-3	NA	NA	CSAPATDTQYF	TGCAGTGCACCAGCCACAGATACGCAGTATTTT
TRBV29-1	TRBJ2-1	NA	NA	CSVERVNSYNEQFF	TGCAGCGTTGAGAGGGTCAACTCCTACAATGAGCAGTTCTTC
TRBV5-1	TRBJ2-1	few	TRBD2	CASSLVAGVRGNEQFF	TGCGCCAGCAGCTTGGTAGCGGGAGTGAGAGGCAATGAGCAGTTCTTC
TRBV7-6	TRBJ2-7	NA	TRBD2	CASSPAGTSGSDEQYF	TGTGCCAGCAGCCCCGCCGGGACTAGCGGGAGCGACGAGCAGTACTTC
TRBV5-1	TRBJ2-1	many	NA	CASKGTAGFYNEQFF	TGCGCCAGCAAGGGTACCGCGGGTTTCTACAATGAGCAGTTCTTC